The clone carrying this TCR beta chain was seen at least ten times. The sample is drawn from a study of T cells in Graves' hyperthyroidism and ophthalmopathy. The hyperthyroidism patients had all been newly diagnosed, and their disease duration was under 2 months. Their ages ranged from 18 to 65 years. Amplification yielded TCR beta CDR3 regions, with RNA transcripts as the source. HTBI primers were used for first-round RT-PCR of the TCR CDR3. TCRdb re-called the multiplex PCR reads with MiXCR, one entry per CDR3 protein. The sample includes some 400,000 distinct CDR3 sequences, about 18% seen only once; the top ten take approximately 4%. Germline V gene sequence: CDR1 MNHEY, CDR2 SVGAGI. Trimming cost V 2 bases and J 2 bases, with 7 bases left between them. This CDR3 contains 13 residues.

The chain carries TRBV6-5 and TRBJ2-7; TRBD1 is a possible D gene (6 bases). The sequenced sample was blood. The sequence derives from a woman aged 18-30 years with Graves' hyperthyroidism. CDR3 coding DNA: TGTGCCAGCAGTTACCGGGACACCTACGAGCAGTACTTC. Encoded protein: CASSYRDTYEQYF.